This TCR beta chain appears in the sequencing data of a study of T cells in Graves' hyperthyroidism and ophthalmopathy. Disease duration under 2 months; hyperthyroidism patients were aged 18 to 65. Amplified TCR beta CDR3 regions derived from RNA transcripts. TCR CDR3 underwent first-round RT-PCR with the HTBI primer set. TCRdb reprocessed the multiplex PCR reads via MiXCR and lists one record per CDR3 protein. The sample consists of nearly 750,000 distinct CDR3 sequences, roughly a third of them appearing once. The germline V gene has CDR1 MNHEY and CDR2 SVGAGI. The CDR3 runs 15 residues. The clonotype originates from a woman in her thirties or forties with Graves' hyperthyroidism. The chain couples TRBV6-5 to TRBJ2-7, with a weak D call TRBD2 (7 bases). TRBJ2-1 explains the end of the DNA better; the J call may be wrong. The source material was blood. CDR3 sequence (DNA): TGTGCCAGCAGGTCCGAGGGGGGGTCCTACAATGAGCAGTTCTTC. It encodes CASRSEGGSYNEQFF.